This T cell receptor (beta chain) was documented in a study of OX40 agonist ivuxolimab in advanced cancers. Study information: Among those enrolled, mean age was approximately 60 years (range 23 to 79) and 75% to 90% were male.

Assay used: immunoSEQ multiplex PCR; TCRdb lists only in-frame clones, some missing. This table has some 50,000 clones, 75% to 90% appearing once. With regard to this clone: Antigen: not known.

Study-wide results and caveats: Normalized T-cell clonal expansion was also low in some nonresponders.

The V gene lost 2 bases and the J gene lost 4 bases, with 11 bases spanning the gap. CDR1 is SGHNT and CDR2 is YENEEA in the germline V gene. The CDR3 has 14 amino acids. J is TRBJ2-5 and V is TRBV11-3; D might be TRBD2 (6 bases). Sequenced material: CD4+ or CD8+ T cells sorted from blood, taken in a trial of the OX40 agonist ivuxolimab. This clonotype originated in an adult with an advanced solid tumor such as melanoma, head and neck, liver or kidney cancer. CDR3 residues: CASSLLGRRETQYF. The CDR3 nucleotides read TGTGCCAGCAGCTTATTAGGGAGGAGAGAGACCCAGTACTTC.